These T cell receptor beta chains were read from a single sample in a study of T cells in Graves' hyperthyroidism and ophthalmopathy. TCRdb re-analysed the multiplex PCR reads in MiXCR, keeping a single row per CDR3 protein. Of roughly 500,000 distinct CDR3 sequences in the sample, approximately 14% were seen once. The sequenced sample consisted of blood. The source is a young woman with Graves' hyperthyroidism that later progressed to Graves' ophthalmopathy. CDR3s include the opening cysteine and the closing phenylalanine or tryptophan. The D gene is left open where the match is weak. A row's size may be missing; if present it is once, few, many or a size class.

CDR3 DNA: TGTGCCAGCAGTTTAGCACCCCGGATATGGAATGAGCAGTTCTTC
CDR3 protein: CASSLAPRIWNEQFF
D gene: .
clone size: many
J gene: TRBJ2-1
V gene: TRBV27

CDR3 DNA: TGTGCCAGCTCACCCGGCCCCAGGGGGCTCTCTGGAAACACCATATATTTT
CDR3 protein: CASSPGPRGLSGNTIYF
D gene: TRBD1
clone size: .
J gene: TRBJ1-3
V gene: TRBV18

CDR3 DNA: TGTGCCAGCAGCTCGACAGGGGTTAATGAGCAGTTCTTC
CDR3 protein: CASSSTGVNEQFF
D gene: TRBD1
clone size: few
J gene: TRBJ2-1
V gene: TRBV7-3

CDR3 DNA: TGTGCCAGCAGTTCCAGGACGCGGGGCGAGCAGTACTTC
CDR3 protein: CASSSRTRGEQYF
D gene: .
clone size: many
J gene: TRBJ2-7
V gene: TRBV12-3/TRBV12-4

CDR3 DNA: TGTGCCAGCGACGGACAGGAGCAGTTCTTC
CDR3 protein: CASDGQEQFF
D gene: .
clone size: many
J gene: TRBJ2-1
V gene: TRBV6-1

CDR3 DNA: TGCAGTGCTAGAGACCTTCAGACAGAATGGGACTATGGCTACACCTTC
CDR3 protein: CSARDLQTEWDYGYTF
D gene: .
clone size: many
J gene: TRBJ1-2
V gene: TRBV20-1

CDR3 DNA: TGTGCCAGCAGCCAGGGTGGCGAAAGGACTGAAGCTTTCTTT
CDR3 protein: CASSQGGERTEAFF
D gene: .
clone size: .
J gene: TRBJ1-1
V gene: TRBV5-5

CDR3 DNA: TGTGCCAGCAGTTTAGGGGTAGGATCGGGGACCCACGAGCAGTACTTC
CDR3 protein: CASSLGVGSGTHEQYF
D gene: .
clone size: .
J gene: TRBJ2-7
V gene: TRBV27

CDR3 DNA: TGCAGCGTTGTCCGGCTAATGAACACTGAAGCTTTCTTT
CDR3 protein: CSVVRLMNTEAFF
D gene: .
clone size: many
J gene: TRBJ1-1
V gene: TRBV29-1

CDR3 DNA: TGTGCCAGCAGAAGGGGGGGAAACACCATATATTTT
CDR3 protein: CASRRGGNTIYF
D gene: .
clone size: many
J gene: TRBJ1-3
V gene: TRBV12-3/TRBV12-4

CDR3 DNA: TGTGCCAGCAGTACCCGTGGGGAGTACACCGGGGAGCTGTTTTTT
CDR3 protein: CASSTRGEYTGELFF
D gene: .
clone size: many
J gene: TRBJ2-2
V gene: TRBV6-1

CDR3 DNA: TGTGCCAGCAGTTGGTCTAGCAGGGTTAGGTATGAGGAGCTGTTTTTT
CDR3 protein: CASSWSSRVRYEELFF
D gene: .
clone size: few
J gene: TRBJ2-2
V gene: TRBV6-1

CDR3 DNA: TGTGCCATCAGTGAGGGCGCCGTCTACACCTTC
CDR3 protein: CAISEGAVYTF
D gene: .
clone size: .
J gene: TRBJ1-2
V gene: TRBV10-3

CDR3 DNA: TGTGCCAGCAGCCCCCGCCCGGGGATGAACACTGAAGCTTTCTTT
CDR3 protein: CASSPRPGMNTEAFF
D gene: .
clone size: many
J gene: TRBJ1-1
V gene: TRBV7-6

CDR3 DNA: TGTGCCAGTAGAGATAGCACTAGCGGAACACCCTACAATGAGCAGTTCTTC
CDR3 protein: CASRDSTSGTPYNEQFF
D gene: TRBD2
clone size: .
J gene: TRBJ2-1
V gene: TRBV19

CDR3 DNA: TGTGCCAGCAGCTCGGCCACTAGCGGGAGGGCCTCGTCCGAGCAGTACTTC
CDR3 protein: CASSSATSGRASSEQYF
D gene: TRBD2
clone size: few
J gene: TRBJ2-7
V gene: TRBV9

CDR3 DNA: TGTGCCACCACGTCATGGCGTATAAATGAGCAGTTCTTC
CDR3 protein: CATTSWRINEQFF
D gene: .
clone size: many
J gene: TRBJ2-1
V gene: TRBV28

CDR3 DNA: TGCGCCAGCAGCTTGGAAGAGGCTGGGGCCAACGTCCTGACTTTC
CDR3 protein: CASSLEEAGANVLTF
D gene: .
clone size: .
J gene: TRBJ2-6
V gene: TRBV5-1

CDR3 DNA: TGTGCCTATTCGACAGGGATCATCCAGCCCCAGCATTTT
CDR3 protein: CAYSTGIIQPQHF
D gene: TRBD1
clone size: many
J gene: TRBJ1-5
V gene: TRBV30

CDR3 DNA: TGTGCCACCAGCAGATTCCCGGGAGCTAACAATGAGCAGTTCTTC
CDR3 protein: CATSRFPGANNEQFF
D gene: .
clone size: many
J gene: TRBJ2-1
V gene: TRBV15

CDR3 DNA: TGTGCCAGCAGCTTGGATATAGACAGGGGTCAGGGCACTGAAGCTTTCTTT
CDR3 protein: CASSLDIDRGQGTEAFF
D gene: TRBD1
clone size: many
J gene: TRBJ1-1
V gene: TRBV5-6

CDR3 DNA: TGTGCCAGCAGTTATACCGTGGGACGCATGACGGAGGGCTACACCTTC
CDR3 protein: CASSYTVGRMTEGYTF
D gene: .
clone size: .
J gene: TRBJ1-2
V gene: TRBV6-2/TRBV6-3

CDR3 DNA: TGTGCCAGCAGGGCGGGACTAGCGGAAGAGGGTACGCAGTATTTT
CDR3 protein: CASRAGLAEEGTQYF
D gene: TRBD2
clone size: many
J gene: TRBJ2-3
V gene: TRBV9

CDR3 DNA: TGTGCCTGGAGTGTAGGGGGGGGTAATTCACCCCTCCACTTT
CDR3 protein: CAWSVGGGNSPLHF
D gene: .
clone size: few
J gene: TRBJ1-6
V gene: TRBV30

CDR3 DNA: TGTGCCAGCAGTTTTGACAGGGGAGGCCAGCCCCAGCATTTT
CDR3 protein: CASSFDRGGQPQHF
D gene: TRBD1
clone size: many
J gene: TRBJ1-5
V gene: TRBV2

CDR3 DNA: TGTGCCAGCAGCTTAGGCAAAGAAGGGGGATGGAACACTGAAGCTTTCTTT
CDR3 protein: CASSLGKEGGWNTEAFF
D gene: .
clone size: many
J gene: TRBJ1-1
V gene: TRBV11-2

CDR3 DNA: TGTGCCAGCAGTTTTTCGCGGGAGTGGGGTGAGCAGTTCTTC
CDR3 protein: CASSFSREWGEQFF
D gene: TRBD2
clone size: many
J gene: TRBJ2-1
V gene: TRBV27

CDR3 DNA: TGTGCCAGCAGAGACCGACTCGGCGACACAGATACGCAGTATTTT
CDR3 protein: CASRDRLGDTDTQYF
D gene: .
clone size: many
J gene: TRBJ2-3
V gene: TRBV5-4

CDR3 DNA: TGCAGCGTTGAAGGGCAAAAGCAGACGGGGACCCAGTACTTC
CDR3 protein: CSVEGQKQTGTQYF
D gene: .
clone size: few
J gene: TRBJ2-5
V gene: TRBV29-1

CDR3 DNA: TGTGCCAGCAGCTCTAGCGGACAAAATGAGCAGTTCTTC
CDR3 protein: CASSSSGQNEQFF
D gene: TRBD2
clone size: few
J gene: TRBJ2-1
V gene: TRBV5-4

CDR3 DNA: TGCAGCGTAAAACTCGGGACAGGGGGCCCAGAGACCCAGTACTTC
CDR3 protein: CSVKLGTGGPETQYF
D gene: TRBD1
clone size: many
J gene: TRBJ2-5
V gene: TRBV29-1

CDR3 DNA: TGTGCCAGCACTGGGGGGAATCAGCCCCAGCATTTT
CDR3 protein: CASTGGNQPQHF
D gene: .
clone size: .
J gene: TRBJ1-5
V gene: TRBV28

CDR3 DNA: TGTGCCAGCAGCCAAGATGTACGGGACAGGGGGAAAACCACTGAAGCTTTCTTT
CDR3 protein: CASSQDVRDRGKTTEAFF
D gene: TRBD1
clone size: many
J gene: TRBJ1-1
V gene: TRBV3-1

CDR3 DNA: TGTGCCAGCAGCCCCGCGATGGGGATGAACACTGAAGCTTTCTTT
CDR3 protein: CASSPAMGMNTEAFF
D gene: .
clone size: many
J gene: TRBJ1-1
V gene: TRBV7-6

CDR3 DNA: TGTGCCAGCAGTTTAGCGCTAACGGGTCCGGAGAATTATGAGCCCCAGCATTTT
CDR3 protein: CASSLALTGPENYEPQHF
D gene: .
clone size: many
J gene: TRBJ1-5
V gene: TRBV12-3/TRBV12-4

CDR3 DNA: TGTGCCAGCAGTCCCGTAGGACAGGGGATCGGTGGCTACACCTTC
CDR3 protein: CASSPVGQGIGGYTF
D gene: TRBD1
clone size: .
J gene: TRBJ1-2
V gene: TRBV27

CDR3 DNA: TGCAGTGCTAGCCGCGGGGGGAGCTCCTATAATTCACCCCTCCACTTT
CDR3 protein: CSASRGGSSYNSPLHF
D gene: .
clone size: many
J gene: TRBJ1-6
V gene: TRBV20-1

CDR3 DNA: TGTGCCAGGGGGACTAGCGGATACGCGAACACCGGGGAGCTGTTTTTT
CDR3 protein: CARGTSGYANTGELFF
D gene: TRBD2
clone size: .
J gene: TRBJ2-2
V gene: TRBV27

CDR3 DNA: TGTGCCAGCAGCTTAAGGGTTGTCGGGAATAACTATGGCTACACCTTC
CDR3 protein: CASSLRVVGNNYGYTF
D gene: .
clone size: many
J gene: TRBJ1-2
V gene: TRBV13

CDR3 DNA: TGTGCCAGCAGTGCCATAGCGAGGGATCGAGCTTTCTTT
CDR3 protein: CASSAIARDRAFF
D gene: .
clone size: few
J gene: TRBJ1-1
V gene: TRBV6-1

CDR3 DNA: TGTGCCAGCAGCCAATGGGAGACGATGACTCAAGAGACCCAGTACTTC
CDR3 protein: CASSQWETMTQETQYF
D gene: .
clone size: once
J gene: TRBJ2-5
V gene: TRBV6-2/TRBV6-3

CDR3 DNA: TGTGCCAGCAGCCCCCCAGACAGGGTTGCAGATACGCAGTATTTT
CDR3 protein: CASSPPDRVADTQYF
D gene: TRBD1
clone size: .
J gene: TRBJ2-3
V gene: TRBV5-4

CDR3 DNA: TGTGCCAGCAGCTTAGAGGGGCTGGGCACCGGGGAGCTGTTTTTT
CDR3 protein: CASSLEGLGTGELFF
D gene: .
clone size: many
J gene: TRBJ2-2
V gene: TRBV7-3

CDR3 DNA: TGTGCCAGCAGCCTCGGGACAGGGATCGTACATTTT
CDR3 protein: CASSLGTGIVHF
D gene: TRBD1
clone size: .
J gene: TRBJ1-5
V gene: TRBV7-6

CDR3 DNA: TGTGCCAGTAGTATAGATCTATGGGTCCAAGGACAGAACTATGGCTACACCTTC
CDR3 protein: CASSIDLWVQGQNYGYTF
D gene: .
clone size: .
J gene: TRBJ1-2
V gene: TRBV19

CDR3 DNA: TGTGCCAGCAGTTTCGGGGGACCGTCCTACGAGCAGTACTTC
CDR3 protein: CASSFGGPSYEQYF
D gene: .
clone size: many
J gene: TRBJ2-7
V gene: TRBV28

CDR3 DNA: TGTGCCAGCAGCCAATCCATTGGCGCGGGAGGGTCCTACAATGAGCAGTTCTTC
CDR3 protein: CASSQSIGAGGSYNEQFF
D gene: TRBD2
clone size: .
J gene: TRBJ2-1
V gene: TRBV3-1

CDR3 DNA: TGTGCCAGCAGTAGGGACGGAGACCCCTACGAGCAGTACTTC
CDR3 protein: CASSRDGDPYEQYF
D gene: .
clone size: .
J gene: TRBJ2-7
V gene: TRBV25-1

CDR3 DNA: TGTGCCAGCCGTAAGTCCGGGACAGCATCCGGGGAGCTGTTTTTT
CDR3 protein: CASRKSGTASGELFF
D gene: TRBD1
clone size: many
J gene: TRBJ2-2
V gene: TRBV27